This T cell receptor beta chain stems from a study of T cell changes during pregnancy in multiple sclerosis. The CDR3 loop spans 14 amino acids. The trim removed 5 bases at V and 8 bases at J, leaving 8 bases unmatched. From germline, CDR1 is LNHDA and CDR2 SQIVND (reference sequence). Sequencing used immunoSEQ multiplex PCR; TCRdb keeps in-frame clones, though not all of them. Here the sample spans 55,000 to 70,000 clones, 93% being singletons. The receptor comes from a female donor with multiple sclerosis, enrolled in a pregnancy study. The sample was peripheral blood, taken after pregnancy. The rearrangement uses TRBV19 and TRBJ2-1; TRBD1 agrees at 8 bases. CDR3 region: CASSYGTGGHEQFF. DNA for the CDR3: TGTGCCAGTAGTTACGGGACAGGCGGCCATGAGCAGTTCTTC.